A single TCR beta chain is shown here with its context. As yet, its antigen is unknown. The data were taken from a study of glioma-infiltrating T cells after dendritic cell vaccination. Whole-study context: Dendritic cells derived from monocytes and pulsed with autologous tumor lysate formed the vaccine. Overall study results and limits: No direct clonality-survival link was found; a diverse polyclonal response may matter. Estimated pretreatment TIL content predicted outcome after dendritic cell vaccination.

Trimming removed 4 bases from V and 4 bases from J, with 13 bases in between. Germline loops: CDR1 SEHNR, CDR2 FQNEAQ (reference sequence). The CDR3 covers 14 residues. Noted time point: after dendritic cell vaccination, including at tumor progression/relapse. Patients had residual fresh-frozen tumor tissue and more than two years of survival data. The assay was immunoSEQ multiplex PCR, and TCRdb's table has in-frame clones only and misses some. In the table there are approximately 46,000 clones, 70% to 90% of which are singletons. The specimen was blood, collected after dendritic cell vaccination. The receptor was derived from a human donor with glioblastoma. The V gene is TRBV7-9, the J gene TRBJ1-2; D is perhaps TRBD1 (6 bases). CDR3 nucleotides: TGTGCCAGCAGCTCCTCGGGGGGCACCTATGGCTACACCTTC. Its protein product is CASSSSGGTYGYTF. The whole variable domain, remainder taken from reference TRBV7-9 and TRBJ1-2, is DTGVSQNPRHKITKRGQNVTFRCDPISEHNRLYWYRQTLGQGPEFLTYFQNEAQLEKSRLLSDRFSAERPKGSFSTLEIQRTEQGDSAMYLCASSSSGGTYGYTFGSGTRLTVV.